The 21 T cell receptor beta chains below all came from one sample that was sequenced in a study of T cell responses to AZD1222 COVID-19 vaccine. Sequencing was performed with immunoSEQ multiplex PCR; in TCRdb, only in-frame clones are kept and a portion is missing. Here the sample spans nearly 55,000 clones, around 90% being singletons. Sequenced material: peripheral blood, taken 28 days after the second AZD1222 dose. These receptors all stem from an adult who received the AZD1222 COVID-19 vaccine.

The CDR3 bases are TGTGCCAGCAGGAAAGGGGGGAGGGACCAGCCCCAGCATTTT. This encodes CASRKGGRDQPQHF. The J gene is TRBJ1-5, the V gene TRBV28; perhaps TRBD1 as D (6 bases). There are 14 residues in the CDR3. The V end was cut by 6 bases, the J end by 7 bases, with 16 bases between. The germline V gene has CDR1 MDHEN and CDR2 SYDVKM. Combining the CDR3 with reference TRBV28 and TRBJ1-5 gives the whole variable domain DVKVTQSSRYLVKRTGEKVFLECVQDMDHENMFWYRQDPGLGLRLIYFSYDVKMKEKGDIPEGYSVSREKKERFSLILESASTNQTSMYLCASRKGGRDQPQHFGDGTRLSIL.

The V call is TRBV19, the J call TRBJ2-5, with TRBD1 identical over 9 bases. CDR1 is LNHDA and CDR2 is SQIVND in the germline V gene (reference sequence). J was trimmed by 4 bases and V by 7 bases; bases with no gene match: 7. The CDR3 contains 14 residues. In nucleotides, the CDR3 is TGTGCCAGTACTGGGACAGGGTGGGGAGAGACCCAGTACTTC. It codes for CASTGTGWGETQYF.

V is TRBV18 and J is TRBJ1-4; 7 positions match TRBD1. J was trimmed by 0 bases and V by 1 base; bases with no gene match: 5. Per germline, CDR1 KGHSH and CDR2 LQKENI. The CDR3 is made up of 17 amino acids. The CDR3: CASSPLDRAPTNEKLFF. CDR3 bases: TGTGCCAGCTCACCACTCGACAGGGCGCCAACTAATGAAAAACTGTTTTTT.

This chain connects TRBV7-2 to TRBJ1-1; 9 bases map to TRBD1. The length of the CDR3 is 13 residues. The V gene's germline CDR1 is SGHTA and CDR2 FQGNSA. Unmatched junction bases numbered 5, after V lost 5 bases and J lost 7 bases. CDR3 protein: CASSPYRGREAFF. As DNA, the CDR3 is TGTGCCAGCAGCCCCTACAGGGGGCGTGAAGCTTTCTTT.

V and J are TRBV18 and TRBJ1-2, with D hard to call. The V end lost 3 bases, the J end lost 4 bases, and 21 bases lay between the germline ends. Germline CDR1 reads KGHSH; CDR2 reads LQKENI. The CDR3 totals 17 residues. The CDR3 sequence is CASSPSGVVRDSYGYTF. The CDR3 nucleotides are TGTGCCAGCTCACCCTCCGGGGTAGTCCGAGACTCCTATGGCTACACCTTC.

The chain recombines TRBV7-9 with TRBJ2-7; TRBD1 aligns across 10 bases. Germline V lookup: CDR1 SEHNR, CDR2 FQNEAQ (reference sequence). The CDR3 has 14 residues. V lost 4 bases to trimming and J lost 6 bases; unmatched junction nucleotides: 6. This chain's CDR3 is CASSYPGQGIEQYF. Written as DNA, the CDR3 is TGTGCCAGCAGCTACCCGGGACAGGGGATCGAGCAGTACTTC.

The chain couples TRBV5-1 to TRBJ2-2; D gene ambiguous. With 0 bases removed from V and 4 bases from J, the gap between germline ends came to 10 bases. This CDR3 region has 15 residues. The germline V gene encodes CDR1 SGHRS and CDR2 YFSETQ. CDR3 DNA sequence: TGCGCCAGCAGCTTGGTGGGGTTCAGCACCGGGGAGCTGTTTTTT. Protein: CASSLVGFSTGELFF.

V and J are TRBV6-5 and TRBJ1-1; unclear D gene. CDR3 length equals 11 residues. Germline values: CDR1 MNHEY, CDR2 SVGAGI. The ends were cut back, 7 bases at V and 0 bases at J, with 3 bases in the middle. The chain's CDR3 is CASTMNTEAFF. For the CDR3, the DNA is TGTGCCAGCACCATGAACACTGAAGCTTTCTTT.

This rearrangement joins TRBV5-1 to TRBJ1-4; D remains unclear. The V gene lost 4 bases and the J gene lost 0 bases, with 13 bases spanning the gap. CDR3 length: 16 residues. The germline V gene has CDR1 SGHRS and CDR2 YFSETQ. In nucleotides, the CDR3 is TGCGCCAGCAGCCTACCGAGCAGAGCAACTAATGAAAAACTGTTTTTT. Protein sequence: CASSLPSRATNEKLFF.

The chain employs TRBV7-3 and TRBJ2-2; D ambiguous. CDR1 and CDR2 from the germline V gene are SGHTA and FQGTGA. The V end lost 1 base, the J end lost 4 bases, and 10 bases lay between the germline ends. The CDR3 totals 15 residues. CDR3 residues: CASSLNSPPTGELFF. The CDR3 DNA reads TGTGCCAGCAGCTTAAACAGCCCACCCACCGGGGAGCTGTTTTTT.

The chain couples TRBV2 to TRBJ2-5, with 8 bases matching TRBD1. Germline lookup yields CDR1 SNHLY and CDR2 FYNNEI. V shed 4 bases, J shed 3 bases, and the junction held 10 bases outside the gene matches. The CDR3 consists of 16 residues. Here the CDR3 reads CASSAQGGTRKETQYF. The DNA for the CDR3 is TGTGCCAGCAGTGCACAGGGGGGAACAAGAAAAGAGACCCAGTACTTC.

This chain joins TRBV30 and TRBJ1-1; D not resolved. The V end lost 0 bases, the J end lost 1 base, and 6 bases lay between the germline ends. The CDR3 extends over 13 amino acids. Germline CDR1 and CDR2: GTSNPN and SVGIG (reference sequence). CDR3 protein: CAWSVRANTEAFF. Written as DNA, the CDR3 is TGTGCCTGGAGTGTTCGGGCGAACACTGAAGCTTTCTTT.

The chain has TRBV6-1 and TRBJ2-5, with 9 bases matching TRBD2. This CDR3 is 15 amino acids long. V shed 3 bases, J shed 4 bases, and the junction held 6 bases outside the gene matches. Germline lookup yields CDR1 MNHNS and CDR2 SASEGT. The CDR3 coding sequence is TGTGCCAGCAGTGATGGCGGGAGGGGGAGAGAGACCCAGTACTTC. It specifies CASSDGGRGRETQYF.

J is TRBJ2-1 and V is TRBV2; 8 bases agree with TRBD1. This CDR3 comprises 14 residues. The V and J ends lost 5 bases and 7 bases, in that order; junction bases with no gene match: 7. Germline V lookup: CDR1 SNHLY, CDR2 FYNNEI. The CDR3 region is CASSRRGQGNEQFF. DNA for the CDR3: TGTGCCAGCAGTCGCAGGGGGCAGGGGAATGAGCAGTTCTTC.

The chain couples TRBV9 to TRBJ1-2, with D perhaps matching TRBD1 (6 bases). CDR1 SGDLS and CDR2 YYNGEE come from the germline V gene. V lost 0 bases and J lost 3, with 12 bases in between. The CDR3 is 15 residues long. The CDR3 bases are TGTGCCAGCAGCGTAGGTCGGGGGGCGGACTATGGCTACACCTTC. Translation gives CASSVGRGADYGYTF.

In this sample, this clone turned up many times. The chain recombines TRBV10-1 with TRBJ2-1, with unresolved D. V shed 4 bases and J shed 4 bases, with 11 bases lying between them. CDR1 WNHNN and CDR2 SYGVQD come from the germline V gene (reference sequence). This CDR3 comprises 14 residues. The CDR3 region is CASSARNGYNEQFF. The CDR3 bases are TGCGCCAGCAGTGCCAGGAACGGGTACAATGAGCAGTTCTTC.

This clone was seen more than once but under ten times. The chain has TRBV15 and TRBJ2-6; TRBD1 agrees at 7 bases. This CDR3 is 16 amino acids long. Trimming cost V 6 bases and J 1 base; bases outside gene matches: 6. In germline, CDR1 is LNHNV, CDR2 YYDKDF (reference sequence). The DNA of the CDR3 is TGTGCCACCAGTACGGGACAGCGGTCTGGGGCCAACGTCCTGACTTTC. It yields the protein CATSTGQRSGANVLTF.

The genes are TRBV5-1 and TRBJ1-2; 10 bases align to TRBD1. The CDR3 has 15 amino acids. The V and J ends lost 4 bases and 3 bases, in that order; junction bases with no gene match: 6. The germline V gene has CDR1 SGHRS and CDR2 YFSETQ. CDR3 region: CASSARQGADYGYTF. The CDR3 coding sequence is TGCGCCAGCAGCGCGAGACAGGGGGCGGACTATGGCTACACCTTC.

The chain carries TRBV5-1 and TRBJ2-3; the D is unclear. In germline, CDR1 is SGHRS, CDR2 YFSETQ. Trimming cost V 0 bases and J 4 bases, with 12 bases left between them. The CDR3 covers 15 residues. The chain's CDR3 is CASSLVAGISDTQYF. The CDR3 bases are TGCGCCAGCAGCTTGGTAGCAGGTATTTCAGATACGCAGTATTTT.

The chain carries TRBV7-8 and TRBJ2-7; 10 positions agree with TRBD1. This CDR3 has 16 residues. Germline V gene data show CDR1 as SGHVS and CDR2 as FQNEAQ. V lost 2 bases and J lost 3; bases outside the gene matches: 7. CDR3 nucleotide sequence: TGTGCCAGCAGCTTAAGGACAGGGGGAGGCTACTACGAGCAGTACTTC. Translating it yields CASSLRTGGGYYEQYF.

This chain joins TRBV4-3 and TRBJ2-5; D could derive from TRBD1 or TRBD2 (5 bases each). V lost 5 bases, J lost 0 bases, and 13 bases lay in between. Germline CDR1 and CDR2: LGHNA and YSLEER. The CDR3 runs to 15 residues. This CDR3 reads CASSSGTLYQETQYF. CDR3 in DNA: TGCGCCAGCAGCTCCGGGACCTTGTACCAAGAGACCCAGTACTTC.